The T cell receptor (beta chain) described here comes from a study of OX40 agonist ivuxolimab in advanced cancers. Overall study context: Patients took ivuxolimab, an agonistic anti-OX40 (CD134) antibody. Patients received ivuxolimab, an intravenous treatment, every 2 weeks at 0.01 to 10 mg/kg.

Germline-derived CDR1 and CDR2 are SEHNR and FQNEAQ (reference sequence). The length of the CDR3 is 16 residues. V lost 1 base and J lost 0, with 10 bases in between. The timepoints at which blood was sampled were baseline, cycle 4 day 1, and cycle 7 day 1. This table comes from immunoSEQ multiplex PCR, and its TCRdb copy is limited to in-frame clones, with some not included. The repertoire has 98,000 or so clones, less than 90% of them found once; the top ten carry around 0.82%. The sequencing here drew on CD4+ or CD8+ T cells sorted from blood, taken in a trial of the OX40 agonist ivuxolimab. The chain is built from TRBV7-9 and TRBJ2-1; tentative D call: TRBD2 (6 bases). This clonotype originated in an adult with an advanced solid tumor such as melanoma, head and neck, liver or kidney cancer. The CDR3 DNA sequence: TGTGCCAGCAGCTTAGGGCTCGGGAGCTCCTACAATGAGCAGTTCTTC. It translates to CASSLGLGSSYNEQFF.